The source of this T cell receptor (beta chain) is a study of cytomegalovirus exposure and HLA in healthy donors. Broader study findings: The study had only CMV serostatus as immune exposure information.

This CDR3 region has 14 residues. Germline V gene data show CDR1 as MGHRA and CDR2 as YSYEKL. V gave up 6 bases and J gave up 2 bases, with 11 bases separating them. Details on this clone: The antigen remains unidentified.

This PCR relied on a set of 60 Vbeta primers and 13 Jbeta primers. Sequencing used immunoSEQ multiplex PCR; TCRdb keeps in-frame clones, though not all of them. Of 100,000 or so clones detected, approximately 85% appear once; the ten largest clones hold 3% to 5%. V is TRBV4-1 and J is TRBJ1-5; no firm D call. The sample was PBMCs. The sequence was obtained from a man aged 25-45 years in good health and CMV-seronegative. The chain's CDR3 is CASSPSQGNQPQHF. The CDR3 nucleotides read TGCGCCAGCAGTCCGAGTCAGGGCAATCAGCCCCAGCATTTT.